This TCR beta chain was captured by sequencing in a study of blood T cell repertoires in COVID-19. The germline V gene encodes CDR1 SGDLS and CDR2 YYNGEE. CDR3 length: 14 amino acids. V gave up 0 bases and J gave up 2 bases, with 7 bases separating them. The repertoire was sequenced with immunoSEQ multiplex PCR; TCRdb's copy has only in-frame clones and lacks some. The data show around 150,000 clones, around 89% seen once. The origin of this receptor is a man aged 60 to 69 with acute or convalescent COVID-19. The genes are TRBV9 and TRBJ2-3; D not resolved. Material: peripheral blood. The CDR3 sequence: CASSVGAYTDTQYF. The CDR3, as DNA: TGTGCCAGCAGCGTAGGAGCCTACACAGATACGCAGTATTTT. The whole variable domain, filled in from reference TRBV9 and TRBJ2-3, reads DSGVTQTPKHLITATGQRVTLRCSPRSGDLSVYWYQQSLDQGLQFLIQYYNGEERAKGNILERFSAQQFPDLHSELNLSSLELGDSALYFCASSVGAYTDTQYFGPGTRLTVL.